This entry lists 15 T cell receptor beta chains sequenced from one sample in a study of T cells expressing NK-cell markers. From the 5' RACE reads, TCRdb lists one entry per CDR3 protein and no DNA. The listing records some 390,000 distinct CDR3 sequences. Source material: blood T cells: a sorted CD56 or NKG2C T cell subset, CD4+ or CD8+ T cells, or bulk PBMC T cells (not recorded which). These receptors came from a woman aged 45-65 years in good health.

This sequence joins TRBV9 and TRBJ2-1. Germline-derived CDR1 and CDR2 are SGDLS and YYNGEE. This CDR3 has 16 amino acids. CDR3 region: CASSVDGGPSYNEQFF.

J is TRBJ2-5 and V is TRBV7-8; TCRdb reports TRBD1, a call that lacks DNA to check it against. This CDR3 spans 16 amino acids. The germline V gene has CDR1 SGHVS and CDR2 FQNEAQ. This CDR3 reads CASNSGTQDNQETQYF.

This chain connects TRBV12-3 or TRBV12-4 to TRBJ1-1; TCRdb returns TRBD1, unconfirmable since there is no DNA. The CDR3 covers 11 residues. The CDR3 region is CASSRQGRAFF.

This chain connects TRBV20-1 to TRBJ2-7; TCRdb selects TRBD1, and the lack of DNA leaves this call unchecked. The CDR3 loop spans 16 amino acids. The germline V gene has CDR1 DFQATT and CDR2 SNEGSKA (reference sequence). The CDR3 loop is CSARDARPGQSYEQYF.

The chain carries TRBV5-1 and TRBJ2-2; no DNA is available, so the TRBD2 call from TCRdb remains unchecked. The CDR3 is made up of 15 amino acids. Germline CDR1 and CDR2: SGHRS and YFSETQ. The CDR3: CASSPGTTLTGELFF.

This chain connects TRBV2 to TRBJ1-5. Germline-derived CDR1 and CDR2 are SNHLY and FYNNEI. The CDR3 length is 14 residues. Here the CDR3 reads CASNGEGNNQPQHF.

CDR3 loop: CASRRTSGRNTGELFF. The rearrangement joins TRBV12-3 or TRBV12-4 to TRBJ2-2; TCRdb gives TRBD2 as the D gene, but with no DNA this cannot be confirmed. CDR3 length equals 16 residues.

This CDR3 reads CASRLGGSYEQYF. The chain couples TRBV12-2 to TRBJ2-7; no DNA is available, so the TRBD1 call from TCRdb remains unchecked. TRBV12-2 is a known pseudogene. The CDR3 totals 13 residues.

J is TRBJ2-2 and V is TRBV29-1; absent DNA, TCRdb's TRBD2 call cannot be checked. The V gene's germline CDR1 is SQVTM and CDR2 ANQGSEA. This CDR3 comprises 11 residues. The CDR3 loop is CSAEATGELFF.

V and J are TRBV7-7 and TRBJ2-2; the TRBD2 assignment by TCRdb is unverifiable without DNA. The CDR3 extends over 18 amino acids. CDR1 and CDR2 (germline): SSHAT, FNYEAQ (reference sequence). This CDR3 reads CASSPRTSGPPNTGELFF.

The rearrangement joins TRBV18 to TRBJ2-1; TCRdb gives TRBD2 as the D gene, but with no DNA this cannot be confirmed. Germline V gene lookup returns CDR1 KGHSH and CDR2 LQKENI. The CDR3 covers 16 residues. CDR3 residues: CASSPPKAGGNNEQFF. The whole variable domain, remainder taken from reference TRBV18 and TRBJ2-1, is NAGVMQNPRHLVRRRGQEARLRCSPMKGHSHVYWYRQLPEEGLKFMVYLQKENIIDESGMPKERFSAEFPKEGPSILRIQQVVRGDSAAYFCASSPPKAGGNNEQFFGPGTRLTVL.

The J gene is TRBJ2-2, the V gene TRBV20-1; lacking DNA, the TRBD1 call made by TCRdb goes unchecked. The CDR3 is 15 amino acids. The germline gives CDR1 DFQATT, CDR2 SNEGSKA (reference sequence). CDR3 region: CSASGGQGANGELFF.

The chain combines TRBV2 with TRBJ2-1; without DNA, the TCRdb call of TRBD1 cannot be checked. The length of the CDR3 is 15 residues. The germline gives CDR1 SNHLY, CDR2 FYNNEI. CDR3 protein: CASMGGLRTYNEQFF.

The chain uses TRBV9 and TRBJ2-1; the TRBD2 assignment by TCRdb is unverifiable without DNA. The CDR3 covers 15 residues. CDR1 is SGDLS and CDR2 is YYNGEE in the germline V gene. The CDR3 region is CASSPPGLARNEQFF.

This sequence joins TRBV20-1 and TRBJ2-5; absent DNA, TCRdb's TRBD1 call cannot be checked. Germline V gives CDR1 DFQATT, CDR2 SNEGSKA (reference sequence). The CDR3 sequence is 13 residues long. CDR3 sequence reads: CSARGQVQETQYF.